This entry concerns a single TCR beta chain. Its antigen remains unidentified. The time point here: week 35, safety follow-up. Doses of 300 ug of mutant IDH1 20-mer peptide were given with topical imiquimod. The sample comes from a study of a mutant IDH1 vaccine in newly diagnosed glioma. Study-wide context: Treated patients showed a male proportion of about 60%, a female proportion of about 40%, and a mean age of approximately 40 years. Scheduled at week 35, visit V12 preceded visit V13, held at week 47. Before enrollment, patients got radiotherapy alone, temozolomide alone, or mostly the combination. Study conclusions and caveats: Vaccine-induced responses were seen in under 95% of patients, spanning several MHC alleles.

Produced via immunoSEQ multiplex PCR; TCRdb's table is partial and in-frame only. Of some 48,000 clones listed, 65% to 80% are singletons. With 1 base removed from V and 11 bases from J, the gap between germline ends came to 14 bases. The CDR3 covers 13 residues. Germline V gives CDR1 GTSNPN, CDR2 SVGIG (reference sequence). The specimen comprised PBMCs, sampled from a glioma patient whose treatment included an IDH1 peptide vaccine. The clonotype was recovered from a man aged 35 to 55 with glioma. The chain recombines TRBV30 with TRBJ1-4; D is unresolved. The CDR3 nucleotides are TGTGCCTGGAGTGGAACAAGCCAGATCAAACTGTTTTTT. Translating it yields CAWSGTSQIKLFF.